These T cell receptor beta chains were read from a single sample in a study of CD8+ T cells in alopecia areata. Libraries were prepared by immunoSEQ multiplex PCR; TCRdb keeps only in-frame clonotypes and omits some of them. The sample includes approximately 210,000 clones, 64% of them seen just once. This specimen was CD4+ T cells sorted from blood, taken between weeks 47 and 50, from a patient treated with tofacitinib. These receptors were taken from a human donor with alopecia areata. Each CDR3 is given with its conserved first and last residue. The D gene is left open where the match is weak. Only some rows state a clone size, as once, few, many or a class for expanded clones.

j_call clone_size d_call v_call cdr3_aa cdr3_nt
TRBJ2-7 - TRBD1 TRBV5-1 CASSSTGTVTYEQYF TGCGCCAGCAGCTCAACCGGGACAGTTACCTACGAGCAGTACTTC
TRBJ1-6 - - TRBV4-3 CASSQIGASPLHF TGCGCCAGCAGCCAAATCGGGGCTTCACCCCTCCACTTT
TRBJ2-1 - TRBD1 TRBV5-1 CASSLAGTGNNEQFF TGCGCCAGCAGCTTGGCCGGGACAGGGAACAATGAGCAGTTCTTC
TRBJ2-7 - TRBD1 TRBV7-2 CASSLLQGKGEQYF TGTGCCAGCAGCTTACTACAGGGGAAGGGCGAGCAGTACTTC
TRBJ2-4 - - TRBV11-1 CASSARDLDRGIQYF TGTGCCAGCAGCGCTAGGGACCTAGATCGTGGGATTCAGTACTTC
TRBJ1-4 - - TRBV7-6 CASSLQEGEKLFF TGTGCCAGCAGCTTGCAGGAGGGTGAAAAACTGTTTTTT
TRBJ2-6 - - TRBV11-2 CASSLDRSFSGANVLTF TGTGCCAGCAGCTTAGACAGATCTTTCTCTGGGGCCAACGTCCTGACTTTC
TRBJ2-1 - - TRBV6-4 CASSVNTGEQFF TGTGCCAGCAGTGTCAATACAGGCGAGCAGTTCTTC
TRBJ1-2 - - TRBV14 CASSPARRGGYTF TGTGCCAGCAGCCCGGCCCGGAGGGGTGGCTACACCTTC
TRBJ2-1 - - TRBV30 CAWRLGMWNEQFF TGTGCCTGGAGGCTAGGGATGTGGAATGAGCAGTTCTTC
TRBJ1-6 - - TRBV30 CAWSLVNSPLHF TGTGCCTGGAGTTTGGTAAATTCACCCCTCCACTTT
TRBJ1-2 once - TRBV6-1 CASTLERGEGYTF TGTGCCAGCACCCTCGAGAGGGGCGAAGGCTACACCTTC
TRBJ2-3 - TRBD1 TRBV20-1 CSGGTARQYF TGCAGTGGGGGGACAGCCCGGCAGTATTTT
TRBJ2-3 - - TRBV5-6 CASNSGLSTDTQYF TGTGCCAGCAACTCGGGACTTAGCACAGATACGCAGTATTTT
TRBJ2-7 - - TRBV25-1 CASSLAGEQYF TGTGCCAGCAGTCTCGCGGGCGAGCAGTACTTC
TRBJ1-2 - - TRBV15 CATSRDFPQDYGYTF TGTGCCACCAGCAGAGATTTTCCCCAGGACTATGGCTACACCTTC
TRBJ2-3 few - TRBV5-1 CASSLGYFTDTQYF TGCGCCAGCAGCTTGGGATACTTCACAGATACGCAGTATTTT
TRBJ1-2 few TRBD1 TRBV7-2 CASSLGTGNYGYTF TGTGCCAGCAGCTTAGGGACAGGGAACTATGGCTACACCTTC
TRBJ2-7 - TRBD1 TRBV7-6 CASSSGTGREEQYF TGTGCCAGCAGCTCCGGGACAGGGCGAGAAGAGCAGTACTTC
TRBJ1-2 once - TRBV4-3 CASSPRTGARDGYTF TGCGCCAGCAGCCCTAGGACGGGGGCAAGGGATGGCTACACCTTC
TRBJ1-2 - - TRBV15 CATSRDRGPFQGYTF TGTGCCACCAGCAGAGATCGTGGGCCTTTCCAGGGCTACACCTTC
TRBJ2-1 - TRBD1 TRBV7-8 CASSLRVSGQGYYNEQFF TGTGCCAGCTCCCTCCGGGTCAGTGGACAGGGGTACTACAATGAGCAGTTCTTC
TRBJ1-5 - - TRBV19 CASSIGGTSNQPQHF TGTGCCAGTAGTATAGGCGGGACTAGCAATCAGCCCCAGCATTTT
TRBJ1-6 - TRBD1 TRBV30 CAWNRGTGESPLHF TGTGCCTGGAATCGGGGGACAGGGGAATCACCCCTCCACTTT
TRBJ1-2 few TRBD1 TRBV28 CASRGDRANGYTF TGTGCCAGCAGAGGGGACAGAGCGAACGGCTACACCTTC
TRBJ2-7 - TRBD2 TRBV29-1 CSVEDPTSGVNEQYF TGCAGCGTTGAAGATCCTACTAGCGGGGTAAACGAGCAGTACTTC
TRBJ2-7 - - TRBV29-1 CSVEEGGAGERYEQYF TGCAGCGTTGAAGAGGGTGGAGCCGGGGAGCGCTACGAGCAGTACTTC
TRBJ2-1 few - TRBV11-3 CASSLGSNNEQFF TGTGCCAGCAGCTTAGGGTCGAACAATGAGCAGTTCTTC
TRBJ2-3 - - TRBV29-1 CSVEKTDTQYF TGCAGCGTTGAGAAGACAGATACGCAGTATTTT
TRBJ1-2 few - TRBV29-1 CSVLNGGRESGYTF TGCAGCGTTCTTAACGGAGGCAGGGAATCTGGCTACACCTTC
TRBJ2-3 - - TRBV5-6 CASSLGLGDSTDTQYF TGTGCCAGCAGCTTGGGGTTGGGGGATAGCACAGATACGCAGTATTTT
TRBJ1-6 - - TRBV15 CATSRGGDSMGYPLHF TGTGCCACCAGCAGAGGGGGGGATTCGATGGGATACCCCCTCCACTTT
TRBJ1-2 - TRBD1 TRBV6-6 CASRRQGRGGYTF TGTGCCAGCAGAAGACAGGGCCGAGGGGGCTACACCTTC
TRBJ2-7 - TRBD1 TRBV30 CAWSELGTAGYEQYF TGTGCCTGGAGTGAGCTGGGGACAGCCGGATACGAGCAGTACTTC
TRBJ2-5 - - TRBV18 CASSLGSQETQYF TGTGCCAGCTCACTCGGGTCACAAGAGACCCAGTACTTC
TRBJ1-2 - - TRBV20-1 CTATGHYGYTF TGCACTGCGACAGGTCACTATGGCTACACCTTC
TRBJ1-2 few - TRBV29-1 CSVEDLWGYTF TGCAGCGTTGAAGATCTGTGGGGCTACACCTTC
TRBJ1-6 - TRBD1 TRBV30 CAWSRRQGNSPLHF TGTGCCTGGAGTCGAAGACAGGGCAATTCACCCCTCCACTTT
TRBJ2-5 - - TRBV7-2 CASSFGLQETQYF TGTGCCAGCAGCTTCGGACTACAAGAGACCCAGTACTTC
TRBJ2-5 - - TRBV18 CASSPLDGRGWTQYF TGTGCCAGCTCACCACTCGATGGTAGGGGATGGACCCAGTACTTC
TRBJ2-5 - TRBD2 TRBV25-1 CASALGGNQETQYF TGTGCCAGCGCCCTGGGAGGGAATCAAGAGACCCAGTACTTC
TRBJ2-5 few - TRBV6-5 CASSYRRTQYF TGTGCCAGCTCGTATCGAAGGACCCAGTACTTC